This record covers a single T cell receptor (beta chain). Its specificity is unknown. Trimming left V 3 bases short and J 3 bases short, with 9 bases between. Germline CDR1 SGHTA, CDR2 FQGNSA. This CDR3 has 13 residues. 13 Jbeta primers and 60 Vbeta primers were used for the PCR. Method: immunoSEQ multiplex PCR; TCRdb's copy keeps in-frame clones and lacks some. The profile covers about 130,000 clones, with roughly 60% appearing a single time and roughly 2.5% taken by the ten largest. These data originate in a study of cytomegalovirus exposure and HLA in healthy donors. Overall study findings and caveats: In an earlier analysis, productive rearrangement rates for most beta V segments clustered near 87% or 30%. A few V segments could not be told apart, such as TRBV6-2 and TRBV6-3, and were left out. It was reported in a later analysis that an Asian-associated ancestry cluster showed fewer N-insertions than the roughly 670-donor mean.

The chain joins TRBV7-2 to TRBJ2-7; D is unclear. Sequencing was carried out using PBMCs. The receptor was derived from a woman aged 35 to 49 in good health and CMV-seronegative. CDR3 sequence (DNA): TGTGCCAGCAGCTTTGCCCGGTTCTACGAGCAGTACTTC. It encodes CASSFARFYEQYF.